These 21 T cell receptor beta chains came from one sample sequenced in a study of shared clonotypes between healthy human individuals. Assay: immunoSEQ multiplex PCR; the TCRdb copy retains only in-frame clones and omits some. The data contain about 2.3 million clones, approximately 93% of them seen just once; the ten biggest clones take up under 0.45%. Sequenced material: naive CD4+ T cells from PBMCs. Subset of the sample: CD45RA+ positively selected. These receptors originate from a man in his late teens or twenties in good health. Some clones in this sample may be carry-over from other donors' samples.

V is TRBV28 and J is TRBJ1-1, with 7 bases that match TRBD1. The V gene's germline CDR1 is MDHEN and CDR2 SYDVKM. V was pared by 10 bases and J by 1 base, with 6 bases of the junction left unmatched. The CDR3 totals 13 residues. DNA for the CDR3: TGTGCCACCGGACAGGTCCAGAACACTGAAGCTTTCTTT. This gives the protein CATGQVQNTEAFF.

The chain employs TRBV30 and TRBJ2-5, with a weak D call TRBD2 (6 bases). TRBJ2-7 explains the end of the DNA better; the J call may be wrong. Looked up from germline, CDR1 is GTSNPN and CDR2 is SVGIG (reference sequence). This CDR3 comprises 14 residues. The CDR3 DNA reads TGTGCCTGGAGTGTAGTGGGGGGAACCTACGAGCAGTACTTC. This encodes CAWSVVGGTYEQYF.

V and J are TRBV6-5 and TRBJ2-7; 10 positions agree with TRBD2. Germline trimming cut 0 bases from V and 6 bases from J; bases unmatched to any gene: 8. The CDR3 runs to 16 residues. Germline V gives CDR1 MNHEY, CDR2 SVGAGI. Here the CDR3 reads CASSYSRPSGSFEQYF. CDR3 sequence (DNA): TGTGCCAGCAGTTACTCGAGGCCTAGCGGGAGCTTCGAGCAGTACTTC.

The chain uses TRBV28 and TRBJ2-7; a weak D match, TRBD2 (6 bases). The V end lost 6 bases, the J end lost 6 bases, and 18 bases lay between the germline ends. There are 14 residues in the CDR3. The germline V gene has CDR1 MDHEN and CDR2 SYDVKM. The CDR3 nucleotides are TGTGCCAGCAGGGCCGGGACTGTGCTCCTCGAGCAGTACTTC. Translating gives CASRAGTVLLEQYF.

The V gene is TRBV6-5, the J gene TRBJ2-3; no clear D. Germline V gene lookup returns CDR1 MNHEY and CDR2 SVGAGI. CDR3 length equals 13 residues. The V end lost 7 bases, the J end lost 2 bases, and 10 bases lay between the germline ends. CDR3 loop: CASTRAYTDTQYF. DNA for the CDR3: TGTGCCAGCACGAGAGCGTACACAGATACGCAGTATTTT.

This chain uses TRBV30 with TRBJ1-4; no definite D call. The CDR3 totals 14 residues. The germline V and J ends were trimmed by 2 bases and 8 bases, with 15 bases remaining between them. Germline V lookup: CDR1 GTSNPN, CDR2 SVGIG (reference sequence). The CDR3 is CAWSPGGEGEKLFF. The CDR3 DNA sequence: TGTGCCTGGAGTCCTGGCGGGGAAGGCGAAAAACTGTTTTTT.

V is TRBV5-4 and J is TRBJ2-2; 9 positions match TRBD1. CDR1 is SGHNT and CDR2 is YYREEE in the germline V gene (reference sequence). Losses at the gene ends were 2 bases for V and 5 bases for J; bases not matched to a gene: 7. The CDR3 consists of 16 residues. The CDR3 region is CASSFGRQGVTGELFF. The CDR3 nucleotides read TGTGCCAGCAGCTTCGGGAGACAGGGGGTTACCGGGGAGCTGTTTTTT.

The V gene is TRBV7-6, the J gene TRBJ2-3; D perhaps matches TRBD2 (5 bases). The CDR3 length is 16 residues. The V gene lost 2 bases and the J gene lost 4 bases, with 16 bases spanning the gap. Germline V gene data show CDR1 as SGHVS and CDR2 as FNYEAQ. The DNA of the CDR3 is TGTGCCAGCAGCTTAATTCTACGGGGTGGCGCAGATACGCAGTATTTT. It encodes CASSLILRGGADTQYF. Full variable domain (missing parts from reference TRBV7-6 and TRBJ2-3): GAGVSQSPRYKVTKRGQDVALRCDPISGHVSLYWYRQALGQGPEFLTYFNYEAQQDKSGLPNDRFSAERPEGSISTLTIQRTEQRDSAMYRCASSLILRGGADTQYFGPGTRLTVL.

To note about this clone: The same CDR3 is also encoded by other DNA sequences in this sample. The chain combines TRBV5-1 with TRBJ1-5, with 11 bases identical to TRBD1. The CDR3 totals 15 residues. V shed 0 bases and J 7 bases; nucleotides not matched to a gene: 3. Germline loops: CDR1 SGHRS, CDR2 YFSETQ. The CDR3 protein is CASSLGTGGYQPQHF. The CDR3 nucleotides are TGCGCCAGCAGCTTGGGGACAGGGGGCTACCAGCCCCAGCATTTT.

With respect to this clone: This specimen includes other DNA sequences encoding the same CDR3. V and J are TRBV6-5 and TRBJ2-7; TRBD2 aligns across 7 bases. J gave up 4 bases and V 4 bases, and 4 bases lay outside the gene matches. CDR3 length: 13 residues. Germline V CDR1 and CDR2: MNHEY, SVGAGI. DNA of the CDR3: TGTGCCAGCAGTTCCCCCGGGGGGTACGAGCAGTACTTC. Amino acid sequence: CASSSPGGYEQYF.

The chain combines TRBV28 with TRBJ2-1; D tentatively fits TRBD1 or TRBD2 (5 bases each). The CDR3 runs 15 residues. V was shortened by 5 bases and J by 9 bases, with 20 bases between the two germline ends. Germline assignment: CDR1 MDHEN and CDR2 SYDVKM. The CDR3 DNA reads as TGTGCCAGCAGTACCCACGGGGCCAGTTCGGCTGAGCAGTTCTTC. Protein sequence: CASSTHGASSAEQFF.

The CDR3 region is CASSYTGEYNEQFF. CDR3 nucleotide sequence: TGTGCCAGCAGTTACACGGGGGAGTACAATGAGCAGTTCTTC. V and J are TRBV6-5 and TRBJ2-1; weak D call: TRBD2 (6 bases). CDR1 is MNHEY and CDR2 is SVGAGI in the germline V gene. V dropped 2 bases and J dropped 4 bases, with 9 bases sitting between them. The CDR3 is 14 amino acids.

This clone was seen more than once but under ten times. Other nucleotide sequences in the sample specify the same CDR3. The chain links TRBV29-1 to TRBJ1-4; the match to TRBD1 covers 7 bases. The germline CDR1 and CDR2 sequences are SQVTM and ANQGSEA. This CDR3 has 13 amino acids. V trimming: 6 bases; J trimming: 2 bases; junction bases outside the gene matches: 3. The CDR3 region is CSVLTGTNEKLFF. The DNA for the CDR3 is TGCAGCGTCCTGACAGGGACTAATGAAAAACTGTTTTTT.

V and J are TRBV5-1 and TRBJ2-7; no firm D call. Deletions cut 4 bases from V and 3 bases from J, with 20 bases between. Germline V gene lookup returns CDR1 SGHRS and CDR2 YFSETQ. The CDR3 has 16 residues. The CDR3 bases are TGCGCCAGCAGCCCGGAGCCGAGCGCATCCCGCTACGAGCAGTACTTC. Translated, it gives CASSPEPSASRYEQYF.

The chain couples TRBV5-6 to TRBJ2-1; TRBD2 might be the D (5 bases). Trimming took off 0 bases at V and 9 bases at J, with 10 bases between the two ends. Germline V lookup: CDR1 SGHDT, CDR2 YYEEEE. The CDR3 has 13 residues. CDR3 residues: CASSLGLRGEQFF. The CDR3 coding sequence is TGTGCCAGCAGCTTGGGACTACGGGGTGAGCAGTTCTTC.

The CDR3: CATSRSWGGRGNEQFF. CDR3 coding DNA: TGTGCCACCAGCAGATCTTGGGGCGGGAGGGGTAATGAGCAGTTCTTC. V gene TRBV15 combines with J gene TRBJ2-1; TRBD2 aligns across 9 bases. The germline gives CDR1 LNHNV, CDR2 YYDKDF (reference sequence). This CDR3 is built from 16 residues. V shed 2 bases and J 7 bases; nucleotides not matched to a gene: 9.

The V call is TRBV2, the J call TRBJ2-5; tentatively, D is TRBD1 (5 bases). Germline V gives CDR1 SNHLY, CDR2 FYNNEI. The CDR3 is made up of 14 amino acids. Trimming took 6 bases from V and 5 from J, leaving 16 bases between them. DNA for the CDR3: TGTGCCAGCAGATCTCAGGGTTTGGGGGAGACCCAGTACTTC. Residues: CASRSQGLGETQYF.

This clone was observed once. The gene calls are TRBV30 and TRBJ2-7, with 8 bases matching TRBD1. CDR1 and CDR2 from the germline V gene are GTSNPN and SVGIG (reference sequence). The CDR3 totals 14 residues. The V segment lost 4 bases and the J segment 2 bases; nucleotides outside the gene matches: 7. This chain's CDR3 is CAWTGQGRAYEQYF. CDR3 bases: TGTGCCTGGACTGGACAGGGCCGAGCCTACGAGCAGTACTTC.

This clone was found a few times. The genes are TRBV11-2 and TRBJ2-7; D is undetermined. This CDR3 has 13 amino acids. V was shortened by 5 bases and J by 0 bases, with 8 bases between the two germline ends. Looked up from germline, CDR1 is SGHAT and CDR2 is FQNNGV. The CDR3 is CASSPILSYEQYF. Written as DNA, the CDR3 is TGTGCCAGCAGCCCTATACTCTCCTACGAGCAGTACTTC.

V usage is TRBV30 and J usage is TRBJ2-5; D is undetermined. The CDR3 sequence is 12 residues long. V was clipped by 3 bases and J by 2 bases, with 7 bases between them. Germline V gives CDR1 GTSNPN, CDR2 SVGIG (reference sequence). CDR3 sequence reads: CAWSQEQETQYF. CDR3 nucleotide sequence: TGTGCCTGGAGCCAGGAGCAAGAGACCCAGTACTTC.

In its sample, this clone was seen once. Other DNA sequences in this sample translate to the same CDR3. The chain recombines TRBV27 with TRBJ2-5, with D uncertain. The CDR3 is 12 amino acids. Germline loops: CDR1 MNHEY, CDR2 SMNVEV (reference sequence). Between the trimmed V and J ends, which lost 6 bases and 2 bases, there was a span of 7 bases. The chain's CDR3 is CASSHLQETQYF. For the CDR3, the DNA is TGTGCCAGCAGCCATTTACAAGAGACCCAGTACTTC.